Listed below are T cell receptor beta chains from one sample, sequenced in a study of blood T cell repertoires in COVID-19. This table comes from immunoSEQ multiplex PCR, and its TCRdb copy is limited to in-frame clones, with some not included. The table lists tens of thousands of clones, more than 75% of them singletons. The sequencing input was peripheral blood. The receptors were gathered from a human donor in a cohort sampled during active COVID-19. Each CDR3 is given with its conserved first and last residue. The order of the fields is CDR3 protein, CDR3 DNA, V gene, D gene, J gene, clone size. A D gene is named only where the DNA matches it firmly. A row's size may be missing; if present it is once, few, many or a size class.

CASSFGTGATGELFF TGCGCCAGCAGCTTTGGGACAGGGGCCACCGGGGAGCTGTTTTTT TRBV5-1 TRBD1 TRBJ2-2 .
CAWSVAGRGTEAFF TGTGCCTGGAGTGTGGCAGGGAGGGGCACTGAAGCTTTCTTT TRBV30 . TRBJ1-1 .
CASSLGPTLAGSLNEQFF TGTGCCAGCAGCTTAGGCCCAACTTTAGCGGGAAGTTTGAATGAGCAGTTCTTC TRBV7-2 TRBD2 TRBJ2-1 .
CASSPRTGISYNEQFF TGTGCCAGCAGCCCGAGGACAGGGATTTCCTACAATGAGCAGTTCTTC TRBV7-9 TRBD1 TRBJ2-1 .
CASSFRGEDSYTF TGTGCCAGCAGTTTCAGAGGGGAGGATAGCTACACCTTC TRBV27 . TRBJ1-2 .
CASSYRQHSNQPQHF TGTGCCAGCAGTTACAGACAGCATAGCAATCAGCCCCAGCATTTT TRBV6-2/TRBV6-3 . TRBJ1-5 .
CASSLGGTYGYTF TGTGCCAGCAGCTTAGGGGGAACCTATGGCTACACCTTC TRBV5-4 . TRBJ1-2 .
CASSLRIGASETQYF TGTGCCAGCAGCCTCCGTATCGGAGCGTCCGAGACCCAGTACTTC TRBV9 . TRBJ2-5 .
CASSPGTSSIDEQFF TGTGCCAGCAGCCCCGGGACTAGCAGTATCGATGAGCAGTTCTTC TRBV11-3 TRBD2 TRBJ2-1 .
CASSQGTSGRIDTQYF TGTGCCAGCAGTCAAGGGACTAGCGGGAGAATAGATACGCAGTATTTT TRBV3-1/TRBV3-2 TRBD2 TRBJ2-3 .
CATSRVASGDQPQHF TGTGCCACCAGCAGAGTGGCATCAGGGGATCAGCCCCAGCATTTT TRBV15 . TRBJ1-5 .
CASSLGRYEQYF TGTGCCAGCAGCTTAGGGAGGTACGAGCAGTACTTC TRBV11-2 . TRBJ2-7 .
CASSRIPGTSFAEQYF TGTGCCAGCAGCCGAATACCCGGGACTTCGTTTGCGGAGCAGTACTTC TRBV6-2/TRBV6-3 . TRBJ2-7 .
CASGGRPGGELFF TGTGCCAGCGGTGGGAGACCGGGCGGGGAGCTGTTTTTT TRBV25-1 . TRBJ2-2 .
CASSVEQASSGNTIYF TGTGCCAGCAGCGTAGAACAGGCGAGCTCTGGAAACACCATATATTTT TRBV9 . TRBJ1-3 few
CASSPGVSNQPQHF TGTGCCAGCAGCCCCGGGGTTAGCAATCAGCCCCAGCATTTT TRBV7-9 . TRBJ1-5 .
CASSVVYSPEQYF TGTGCCAGCAGTGTCGTGTATAGCCCCGAGCAGTACTTC TRBV28 . TRBJ2-7 once
CASRGLAGREQFF TGTGCCAGCAGAGGGCTAGCGGGGCGTGAGCAGTTCTTC TRBV2 TRBD2 TRBJ2-1 .
CASSPGLASYEQYF TGTGCCAGCAGCCCAGGACTAGCATCCTACGAGCAGTACTTC TRBV11-2 TRBD2 TRBJ2-7 .
CASSQETGTGTYEQYF TGCGCCAGCAGCCAAGAAACCGGGACAGGGACGTACGAGCAGTACTTC TRBV4-1 TRBD1 TRBJ2-7 .
CASQVGTEAFF TGTGCCAGCCAGGTAGGCACTGAAGCTTTCTTT TRBV19 . TRBJ1-1 .
CASSKARETSSPREQYF TGTGCCAGCAGCAAAGCGCGGGAGACTTCTTCCCCCCGGGAGCAGTACTTC TRBV21-1 . TRBJ2-7 once
CASSYADLRGELFF TGTGCCAGCAGTTACGCAGACCTGAGGGGGGAGCTGTTTTTT TRBV6-2/TRBV6-3 . TRBJ2-2 .
CASSLGFGRMNEQFF TGTGCCAGCAGCTTAGGTTTCGGGAGGATGAATGAGCAGTTCTTC TRBV7-9 TRBD2 TRBJ2-1 once
CASSQPLDPLREQYF TGTGCCAGCAGTCAACCACTAGACCCACTACGCGAGCAGTACTTC TRBV27 . TRBJ2-7 .
CASSVGGPTDTQYF TGTGCCAGCAGCGTAGGTGGCCCCACAGATACGCAGTATTTT TRBV9 . TRBJ2-3 .
CASSTGTGYETQYF TGTGCCAGTAGTACGGGGACAGGGTACGAGACCCAGTACTTC TRBV19 TRBD1 TRBJ2-5 .
CASSLRGGEAFF TGTGCCAGCAGTTTAAGGGGTGGTGAAGCTTTCTTT TRBV27 . TRBJ1-1 once
CASSKQGASSNQPQHF TGTGCCAGTAGTAAACAGGGGGCTTCTAGCAATCAGCCCCAGCATTTT TRBV19 TRBD1 TRBJ1-5 few
CSVSGRAYNEQFF TGCAGCGTTAGCGGGAGGGCCTACAATGAGCAGTTCTTC TRBV29-1 TRBD2 TRBJ2-1 .
CASSPENSEKLFF TGTGCCAGCTCACCAGAGAATAGTGAAAAACTGTTTTTT TRBV18 . TRBJ1-4 .
CASRFSGQGARGGYTF TGTGCCAGCAGATTCTCGGGACAGGGGGCGCGAGGTGGCTACACCTTC TRBV27 TRBD1 TRBJ1-2 .
CASSERAGGEQFF TGTGCCAGCAGTGAGAGGGCGGGAGGTGAGCAGTTCTTC TRBV2 TRBD2 TRBJ2-1 .
CASSPGRPSGRVEQYF TGTGCCAGCAGCCCCGGCCGCCCTAGCGGGAGAGTCGAGCAGTACTTC TRBV7-6 TRBD2 TRBJ2-7 once
CASSFRVGEAQHF TGTGCCAGCAGCTTCAGGGTAGGGGAGGCCCAGCATTTT TRBV7-3 . TRBJ1-5 few
CASSLLDREAFF TGTGCCAGCAGCTTACTGGACAGGGAGGCTTTCTTT TRBV5-6 TRBD1 TRBJ1-1 .
CASSALAGRSYEQYF TGTGCCAGCAGTGCCCTAGCGGGACGCTCCTACGAGCAGTACTTC TRBV28 TRBD2 TRBJ2-7 .
CASSQATPGTGGQAFF TGTGCCAGCAGCCAAGCTACTCCCGGGACAGGGGGCCAAGCTTTCTTT TRBV3-1/TRBV3-2 TRBD1 TRBJ1-1 few
CASSTPRAPHSNQPQHF TGTGCCAGTAGTACCCCCAGGGCACCGCATAGCAATCAGCCCCAGCATTTT TRBV19 . TRBJ1-5 .
CASSSATNEKLFF TGTGCCAGCAGTTCAGCAACTAATGAAAAACTGTTTTTT TRBV28 . TRBJ1-4 .